Each of the 21 T cell receptor beta chains below was sequenced from the same sample in a study of blood T cell repertoires in COVID-19 (dated by TCRdb to the early 2020s). The library relied on the immunoSEQ multiplex PCR assay. Not all clones reach the TCRdb copy of this immuneACCESS table, which keeps in-frame sequences only. Checked studies attribute under half of the gap to unresolved V genes and leave the rest unexplained. The table for this sample lists 230,000 or so clones; about four fifths of them were counted only once. The ten largest make up around 3.7% of the sample. The sample comprised PBMCs or T cells enriched from blood (not recorded which). These receptors came from a man aged 50-59 years who had recovered from COVID-19.

CDR3 amino acids: CASSSQGQGTEAFF. The CDR3 region has the DNA TGTGCCAGCAGCTCGCAGGGACAGGGGACTGAAGCTTTCTTT. The chain has TRBV7-2 and TRBJ1-1; 10 bases agree with TRBD1. J was trimmed by 5 bases and V by 4 bases; bases with no gene match: 4. The CDR3 spans 14 residues. Germline assignment: CDR1 SGHTA and CDR2 FQGNSA.

The V gene is TRBV18, the J gene TRBJ2-1; 7 positions match TRBD2. The CDR3 totals 14 residues. V was clipped by 1 base and J by 15 bases; unmatched bases: 12. CDR1 and CDR2 from the germline V gene are KGHSH and LQKENI. The CDR3 is CASSPRDYKNWLFF. In DNA, the CDR3 is TGTGCCAGCTCACCACGGGACTACAAGAATTGGCTGTTCTTC.

The chain recombines TRBV12-5 with TRBJ2-7; 9 positions agree with TRBD2. Germline lookup yields CDR1 LGHNT and CDR2 FRNRAP. Trimming removed 2 bases from V and 5 bases from J; junction bases left unmatched: 7. CDR3 length equals 15 residues. Here the CDR3 reads CASGLSSGRTNEQYF. The CDR3 nucleotides read TGTGCTAGTGGTTTGTCCAGCGGGAGGACGAACGAGCAGTACTTC.

The chain employs TRBV5-4 and TRBJ2-1; 11 nucleotides match TRBD2. After removal of 1 base from V and 4 bases from J, the junction contained 4 bases not matched to a gene. This CDR3 comprises 16 residues. Germline CDR1 reads SGHNT; CDR2 reads YYREEE (reference sequence). CDR3 region: CASSLRLAGIYNEQFF. As DNA, the CDR3 is TGTGCCAGCAGCTTGAGACTAGCGGGGATATACAATGAGCAGTTCTTC.

The rearrangement links TRBV29-1 to TRBJ1-2; tentatively, D is TRBD1 (5 bases). The CDR3 extends over 13 amino acids. Trimming pared 3 bases from V and 4 bases from J, leaving 12 bases between. Germline V gives CDR1 SQVTM, CDR2 ANQGSEA. CDR3 amino acids: CSVEGDWLYGYTF. The DNA of the CDR3 is TGCAGCGTTGAGGGGGACTGGCTCTATGGCTACACCTTC.

V and J are TRBV9 and TRBJ2-5; TRBD1 aligns across 12 bases. V lost 4 bases and J lost 4; bases outside the gene matches: 5. CDR1 is SGDLS, CDR2 YYNGEE, per germline. This CDR3 is built from 15 residues. Written as DNA, the CDR3 is TGTGCCAGCAGCCCGTGGGACAGGGGGCGAGAGACCCAGTACTTC. Its translation is CASSPWDRGRETQYF.

The rearrangement uses TRBV27 and TRBJ2-3; 7 bases match TRBD1. The CDR3 sequence is 18 residues long. V lost 2 bases, J lost 5 bases, and 16 bases stayed unmatched. In germline, CDR1 is MNHEY, CDR2 SMNVEV (reference sequence). DNA for the CDR3: TGTGCCAGCAGTTTACGCGGCGACAGGGTACGGGTTGGAGATACGCAGTATTTT. Amino acids: CASSLRGDRVRVGDTQYF.

This chain uses TRBV11-2 with TRBJ2-3; no definite D call. With 3 bases removed from V and 0 bases from J, the gap between germline ends came to 13 bases. The CDR3 totals 16 residues. The germline gives CDR1 SGHAT, CDR2 FQNNGV. The CDR3 DNA follows: TGTGCCAGCAGCTTTATGCGGAGCCCCAGCACAGATACGCAGTATTTT. This gives the protein CASSFMRSPSTDTQYF.

This chain links TRBV7-9 with TRBJ1-1; D call uncertain. V lost 0 bases and J lost 0, with 8 bases in between. The germline V gene encodes CDR1 SEHNR and CDR2 FQNEAQ (reference sequence). CDR3 length: 15 residues. The CDR3 spells CASSLASDLNTEAFF. CDR3 in DNA: TGTGCCAGCAGCTTAGCTTCAGATTTGAACACTGAAGCTTTCTTT.

The genes are TRBV6-5 and TRBJ1-5; tentatively, D is TRBD1 (6 bases). This CDR3 comprises 13 residues. Trimming removed 8 bases from V and 6 bases from J, with 14 bases in between. Germline V CDR1 and CDR2: MNHEY, SVGAGI. CDR3 in DNA: TGTGCCAGCGCTCGGGGGGCGGGTCAGCCCCAGCATTTT. Amino acids: CASARGAGQPQHF.

This clone showed up just once. The V call is TRBV9, the J call TRBJ2-3, with 8 bases aligning to TRBD2. V was clipped by 3 bases and J by 1 base; unmatched bases: 4. Germline values: CDR1 SGDLS, CDR2 YYNGEE. This CDR3 is built from 15 residues. The CDR3 nucleotides are TGTGCCAGCAGCGCGGTAGCGGGGCGCACAGATACGCAGTATTTT. As protein: CASSAVAGRTDTQYF.

The chain links TRBV7-6 to TRBJ1-5; D is perhaps TRBD1 (6 bases). The CDR3 runs to 18 residues. V gave up 0 bases and J gave up 5 bases, with 20 bases separating them. CDR1 and CDR2 from the germline V gene are SGHVS and FNYEAQ. CDR3 bases: TGTGCCAGCAGCTTAGCGAGGGGGGGAGGTGTCCAAGATCAGCCCCAGCATTTT. This gives the protein CASSLARGGGVQDQPQHF.

This clone showed up just once. The J gene is TRBJ2-3, the V gene TRBV5-1, with 10 bases aligning to TRBD2. Per germline, CDR1 SGHRS and CDR2 YFSETQ. V dropped 1 base and J dropped 0; count of bases not matched to a gene: 8. This CDR3 has 18 amino acids. This chain's CDR3 is CASSLTGLARSSTDTQYF. DNA for the CDR3: TGCGCCAGCAGCTTGACGGGACTAGCGAGGTCTAGCACAGATACGCAGTATTTT.

This clone was detected a few times. This rearrangement joins TRBV14 to TRBJ2-1; no clear D gene. In germline, CDR1 is SGHDN, CDR2 FVKESK. This CDR3 has 13 residues. The germline V and J ends were trimmed by 4 bases and 10 bases, with 14 bases remaining between them. The CDR3: CASSPRQLGEQFF. As DNA, the CDR3 is TGTGCCAGCAGCCCCCGTCAGCTCGGGGAGCAGTTCTTC.

The chain is built from TRBV6-5 and TRBJ1-5; 7 nucleotides line up with TRBD1. The CDR3 contains 14 residues. Germline V CDR1 and CDR2: MNHEY, SVGAGI. V lost 5 bases, J lost 2 bases, and 3 bases stayed unmatched. The CDR3 region is CASSLTGGNQPQHF. The DNA for the CDR3 is TGTGCCAGCAGTCTTACAGGGGGCAATCAGCCCCAGCATTTT.

V and J are TRBV7-9 and TRBJ2-3; TRBD1 might be the D (6 bases). The CDR3 runs to 13 residues. Germline V lookup: CDR1 SEHNR, CDR2 FQNEAQ (reference sequence). Trimming stripped 5 bases from V and 3 bases from J, with 9 bases between. The CDR3 DNA sequence: TGTGCCAGCAGCCAGGACAGTACAGATACGCAGTATTTT. It codes for CASSQDSTDTQYF.

The chain employs TRBV11-2 and TRBJ2-7; 7 nucleotides align to TRBD1. CDR3 size: 15 residues. J was trimmed by 0 bases and V by 5 bases; bases with no gene match: 7. Germline values: CDR1 SGHAT, CDR2 FQNNGV. CDR3 nucleotide sequence: TGTGCCAGCAGCCCGGGACAGACCCGCTCCTACGAGCAGTACTTC. Its translation: CASSPGQTRSYEQYF.

The sample holds one count of this clone. The CDR3 nucleotides are TGTGCCAGCAGCTTAGCGAGTCGAGGGAGGCCGGATGGAGATACGCAGTATTTT. It codes for CASSLASRGRPDGDTQYF. The chain joins TRBV7-2 to TRBJ2-3; a possible D gene is TRBD2 (6 bases). Germline loops: CDR1 SGHTA, CDR2 FQGNSA. CDR3 length: 18 residues. V gave up 0 bases and J gave up 5 bases, with 21 bases separating them.

This sequence joins TRBV4-2 and TRBJ1-5; 8 nucleotides match TRBD1. This CDR3 has 15 residues. The trim removed 0 bases at V and 6 bases at J, leaving 4 bases unmatched. Germline lookup yields CDR1 LGHNA and CDR2 YNFKEQ. The CDR3 DNA follows: TGTGCCAGCAGCCAAGAAGGACAGGGAGGTCAGCCCCAGCATTTT. Encoded protein: CASSQEGQGGQPQHF.

V and J are TRBV6-5 and TRBJ2-3; possibly TRBD2 for D (6 bases). The CDR3 runs to 15 residues. Trimming left V 2 bases short and J 4 bases short, with 13 bases between. From germline, CDR1 is MNHEY and CDR2 SVGAGI. CDR3 nucleotide sequence: TGTGCCAGCAGTTACACAAGGTGGGGGGCAGATACGCAGTATTTT. It encodes CASSYTRWGADTQYF.

This sequence joins TRBV7-3 and TRBJ1-1; D perhaps matches TRBD1 (6 bases). Germline V gene lookup returns CDR1 SGHTA and CDR2 FQGTGA. V lost 3 bases and J 4 bases, leaving 12 bases between the germline ends. CDR3 size: 14 residues. In DNA form, the CDR3 reads TGTGCCAGCAGCTTCCAGGGGTTTAGCACTGAAGCTTTCTTT. This encodes CASSFQGFSTEAFF.